Described below is a single T cell receptor (beta chain) sequence and its context. Its specificity is not known. Extractions gave at least 5.5 micrograms of total RNA per sample. Combining a sample-barcoded 5' primer with a J-beta primer mix, a second PCR ran for roughly 7 to 11 cycles. Samples each returned at least 2.5 million CDR3-containing paired-end reads. MiXCR was run by TCRdb on the 5' RACE reads, yielding one entry per CDR3 protein. Among over 600,000 distinct CDR3 sequences listed, 46% were seen once. The sample is drawn from a study of blood T cells in healthy people across ages. Study conclusions and caveats: Observed TCR beta diversity per million T cells went down as age went up. This fall followed a roughly linear course with age.

V lost 6 bases to trimming and J lost 6 bases; unmatched junction nucleotides: 6. Germline-derived CDR1 and CDR2 are ENHRY and SYGVKD. The CDR3 consists of 14 residues. The sequencing input was blood. The source of this sequence is an older man in good health. J is TRBJ2-3 and V is TRBV10-3; 10 bases are a match to TRBD2. The CDR3 nucleotides read TGTGCCATCAGGGACGGGACTAGCGTGGATACGCAGTATTTT. Translated: CAIRDGTSVDTQYF.